The rows below give T cell receptor beta chains drawn from one sample of a study of blood T cell repertoires in COVID-19. Sequencing used immunoSEQ multiplex PCR; TCRdb keeps in-frame clones, though not all of them. The table records approximately 170,000 clones, 84% of them present only once. The sequenced sample consisted of peripheral blood. All receptors come from a woman of 80 years or more with acute or convalescent COVID-19. CDR3s include the opening cysteine and the closing phenylalanine or tryptophan. A D gene is named only where the DNA matches it firmly. Only part of the rows carry a size: once, few, many, or a class if the clone is expanded.

CDR3 length	V gene	D gene	J gene	clone size	CDR3 protein	CDR3 DNA
16	TRBV28	TRBD2	TRBJ2-3	NA	CASITSGTSVADTQYF	TGTGCCAGCATCACCTCCGGGACTAGCGTCGCAGATACGCAGTATTTT
15	TRBV18	TRBD1	TRBJ1-5	NA	CASSRERQGNQPQHF	TGTGCCAGCTCCCGAGAACGACAGGGGAATCAGCCCCAGCATTTT
12	TRBV19	NA	TRBJ1-1	NA	CASSDRGTEAFF	TGTGCCAGTAGTGACCGGGGGACTGAAGCTTTCTTT
14	TRBV10-3	TRBD2	TRBJ2-3	few	CAISLGLALDTQYF	TGTGCCATCAGTCTAGGACTAGCGTTGGATACGCAGTATTTT
15	TRBV7-6	TRBD2	TRBJ2-7	NA	CASSLGLAGAVEQYF	TGTGCCAGCAGCTTAGGACTAGCGGGAGCTGTCGAGCAGTACTTC
13	TRBV28	NA	TRBJ2-7	once	CASSPGPGYEQYF	TGTGCCAGCAGTCCAGGGCCGGGCTACGAGCAGTACTTC
12	TRBV5-4	NA	TRBJ1-2	NA	CASSPDSMANTF	TGTGCCAGCAGTCCGGACAGTATGGCTAACACCTTC
13	TRBV28	TRBD1	TRBJ1-2	NA	CASKRQGAGGYTF	TGTGCCAGCAAGAGACAGGGGGCGGGAGGCTACACCTTC
17	TRBV12-5	NA	TRBJ2-7	NA	CASGLVRIFKGAYEQYF	TGTGCTAGTGGTTTGGTCAGAATATTTAAGGGGGCCTACGAGCAGTACTTC
14	TRBV10-3	NA	TRBJ1-2	few	CAIRASEANYGYTF	TGTGCCATCAGGGCAAGCGAAGCTAACTATGGCTACACCTTC
16	TRBV28	NA	TRBJ2-6	NA	CASSLSGLSGANVLTF	TGTGCCAGCAGTTTATCAGGGCTCTCTGGGGCCAACGTCCTGACTTTC
15	TRBV6-5	TRBD2	TRBJ2-7	NA	CASDRGTSGGYEQYF	TGTGCCAGCGATAGAGGGACTAGCGGGGGCTACGAGCAGTACTTC
14	TRBV30	NA	TRBJ1-2	NA	CAWSVLNGNYGYTF	TGTGCCTGGAGTGTACTTAACGGGAACTATGGCTACACCTTC
19	TRBV9	TRBD1	TRBJ1-2	NA	CASSPSIGITGGWKYGYTF	TGTGCCAGCAGCCCTTCAATTGGTATAACAGGGGGCTGGAAATATGGCTACACCTTC
14	TRBV19	NA	TRBJ1-2	NA	CASKEGGSIYGYTF	TGTGCCAGTAAGGAGGGAGGATCAATCTATGGCTACACCTTC
17	TRBV2	NA	TRBJ2-6	once	CASRDTQLSSGANVLTF	TGTGCCAGCAGAGATACACAACTAAGCTCTGGGGCCAACGTCCTGACTTTC
14	TRBV9	NA	TRBJ1-6	once	CASSVRGNGSPLHF	TGTGCCAGCAGCGTACGGGGGAATGGGTCACCCCTCCACTTT
13	TRBV28	TRBD2	TRBJ2-7	NA	CASSDSGSYEQYF	TGTGCCAGCAGTGACAGCGGGAGCTACGAGCAGTACTTC
15	TRBV13	TRBD1	TRBJ2-1	NA	CASSLGQGPYNEQFF	TGTGCCAGCAGCTTGGGACAGGGACCCTACAATGAGCAGTTCTTC
14	TRBV10-1	NA	TRBJ2-7	NA	CASSLGHLSHEQYF	TGCGCCAGCAGTCTGGGACACCTAAGCCACGAGCAGTACTTC
13	TRBV28	NA	TRBJ1-1	few	CASSTGWVTEAFF	TGTGCCAGCAGCACAGGGTGGGTCACTGAAGCTTTCTTT
16	TRBV5-6	TRBD2	TRBJ2-3	NA	CASSLQRTSGADTQYF	TGTGCCAGCAGCTTGCAGAGGACTAGCGGGGCAGATACGCAGTATTTT
20	TRBV28	TRBD2	TRBJ2-4	NA	CASSLWALSSGRRAKNIQYF	TGTGCCAGCAGTTTATGGGCCCTTTCTAGCGGGAGGCGAGCCAAAAACATTCAGTACTTC
15	TRBV5-1	TRBD1	TRBJ2-3	NA	CASSLGGQGTDTQYF	TGCGCCAGCAGCTTGGGGGGACAGGGGACAGATACGCAGTATTTT
15	TRBV14	NA	TRBJ2-3	NA	CASSVQGTRTDTQYF	TGTGCCAGCAGTGTACAGGGTACCCGCACAGATACGCAGTATTTT
14	TRBV6-5	NA	TRBJ1-6	NA	CASRVRGFNSPLHF	TGTGCCAGCAGAGTGCGGGGGTTCAATTCACCCCTCCACTTT
13	TRBV3-1/TRBV3-2	NA	TRBJ1-4	NA	CASSLGSREKLFF	TGTGCCAGCAGCCTAGGGAGTAGGGAAAAACTGTTTTTT
17	TRBV11-3	NA	TRBJ2-1	NA	CASSLEAGGYSYNEQFF	TGTGCCAGCAGCTTAGAGGCCGGGGGATACTCCTACAATGAGCAGTTCTTC
13	TRBV5-1	TRBD1	TRBJ2-7	NA	CASSTGQVYEQYF	TGCGCCAGCAGCACGGGACAGGTCTACGAGCAGTACTTC
15	TRBV3-1/TRBV3-2	TRBD2	TRBJ2-1	NA	CASSTTWTSFNEQFF	TGTGCCAGCAGCACTACTTGGACTAGCTTCAATGAGCAGTTCTTC
11	TRBV14	NA	TRBJ1-1	NA	CASSQTGEAFF	TGTGCCAGCAGCCAGACAGGTGAAGCTTTCTTT
13	TRBV12-3/TRBV12-4	NA	TRBJ1-1	NA	CATERGWNTEAFF	TGTGCCACCGAACGGGGGTGGAACACTGAAGCTTTCTTT
13	TRBV6-4	NA	TRBJ1-1	NA	CASSELADTEAFF	TGTGCCAGCAGTGAACTTGCGGACACTGAAGCTTTCTTT
17	TRBV5-6	NA	TRBJ1-5	few	CASSLAPVHGSNQPQHF	TGTGCCAGCAGCTTGGCCCCCGTCCACGGGAGCAATCAGCCCCAGCATTTT
16	TRBV10-3	TRBD1	TRBJ2-5	NA	CAISGGGQGLQETQYF	TGTGCCATCAGTGGGGGGGGACAGGGACTCCAAGAGACCCAGTACTTC
12	TRBV9	TRBD1	TRBJ1-2	few	CASSASGGGYTF	TGTGCCAGCAGCGCTTCAGGGGGCGGCTACACCTTC
14	TRBV4-1	NA	TRBJ1-5	NA	CASSQADRNQPQHF	TGCGCCAGCAGCCAAGCTGACAGGAATCAGCCCCAGCATTTT
16	TRBV2	NA	TRBJ1-1	NA	CASSEARQALNTEAFF	TGTGCCAGCAGTGAAGCCAGACAGGCCCTGAACACTGAAGCTTTCTTT
12	TRBV7-9	NA	TRBJ1-1	NA	CASSLGATEAFF	TGTGCCAGCAGCTTAGGGGCTACTGAAGCTTTCTTT
14	TRBV9	TRBD2	TRBJ2-7	NA	CASSVGSGMWGQYF	TGTGCCAGCAGCGTAGGTAGCGGGATGTGGGGGCAGTACTTC
14	TRBV19	NA	TRBJ1-2	few	CASTFLASNYGYTF	TGTGCCAGTACATTTTTGGCTTCTAACTATGGCTACACCTTC
13	TRBV12-3/TRBV12-4	NA	TRBJ2-5	NA	CASSLLEGETQYF	TGTGCCAGCAGTTTATTAGAGGGAGAGACCCAGTACTTC
15	TRBV5-4	TRBD2	TRBJ2-7	few	CASSAGTSGPYEQYF	TGTGCCAGCAGCGCCGGGACTAGCGGACCCTACGAGCAGTACTTC
16	TRBV7-9	NA	TRBJ2-1	NA	CASSRAGTSSYNEQFF	TGTGCCAGCAGCCGTGCCGGGACAAGCTCCTACAATGAGCAGTTCTTC
13	TRBV2	NA	TRBJ1-1	NA	CASRYDSNTEAFF	TGTGCCAGCAGATACGACTCCAACACTGAAGCTTTCTTT
15	TRBV10-2	NA	TRBJ1-6	NA	CASNPGREVDSPLHF	TGCGCCAGCAACCCAGGCCGGGAGGTGGATTCACCCCTCCACTTT
15	TRBV6-5	NA	TRBJ1-6	few	CASRADRGINSPLHF	TGTGCCAGCAGGGCCGATAGGGGTATTAATTCACCCCTCCACTTT
18	TRBV7-2	TRBD1	TRBJ1-3	NA	CASSLVSGQGASGNTIYF	TGTGCCAGCAGCTTAGTTAGTGGACAGGGGGCCTCTGGAAACACCATATATTTT
17	TRBV27	NA	TRBJ1-4	NA	CASSLFSPGTSNEKLFF	TGTGCCAGCAGTTTATTCTCCCCAGGGACTAGTAATGAAAAACTGTTTTTT
15	TRBV6-6	NA	TRBJ2-7	NA	CASRLNSEGSYEQYF	TGTGCCAGCAGATTGAATAGCGAAGGCTCCTACGAGCAGTACTTC
12	TRBV30	NA	TRBJ1-2	NA	CAWALWGLGYTF	TGTGCCTGGGCCCTTTGGGGACTTGGCTACACCTTC
13	TRBV3-1/TRBV3-2	NA	TRBJ1-1	NA	CASSGTQNTEAFF	TGTGCCAGCAGCGGGACACAGAACACTGAAGCTTTCTTT
14	TRBV6-5	NA	TRBJ1-4	NA	CASSPGPADEKLFF	TGTGCCAGCAGCCCAGGGCCCGCGGATGAAAAACTGTTTTTT